A single T cell receptor (beta chain) is shown here with its context. No antigen is known for it. Base qualities are not recorded, but no much larger clone differs from it by a single base. From a lookup of the germline V gene, CDR1 and CDR2 are MNHEY and SVGAGI. V and J are trimmed by 5 bases and 8 bases, and the gene matches miss 9 bases of the junction. The CDR3, cysteine through phenylalanine, is 15 amino acids long. Just CDR3 DNA is preserved here, 45 bases in frame from base 1. This sample is part of a study of blood T cell repertoires in COVID-19 (dated by TCRdb to the early 2020s). For context, the study as a whole: Samples covering the acute and convalescent phases of COVID-19 were provided by collaborators in the United States, Italy and Spain. The material from the prospective study consisted of cDNA or gDNA derived from T cells, B-cell-depleted T cells, or PBMCs. The dataset comprised deeply sampled blood TCRbeta repertoires from subjects exposed to, actively infected with, or recovered from COVID-19. The repertoires were released in a freely available public database meant as a resource for research on the immune response to SARS-CoV-2. Samples were obtained from the ongoing ImmuneRACE study (first 160 participants) and from 1,200 or so subjects provided by 6 global collaborators. A de-identified subject ID, COVID-19 status, age in years and sex were almost always included in the sample metadata. HLA class I and class II types, where available, came from metadata supplied by the sample provider rather than from assay-based typing. Points the paper makes about the study in general: Clinical and demographic metadata were provided uncurated, with the amount varying by source and participant.

TCRbeta CDR3 regions were amplified from genomic DNA by means of the immunoSEQ Assay, a bias-controlled multiplex PCR. The paper's data handling went like this. The number of nucleated cells in each sample was estimated from the amplification of reference gene primers within the assay. Sequence reads were collapsed and filtered to measure the absolute abundance of every unique TCRbeta CDR3 rearrangement. For each sample, productive Simpson clonality was calculated as the square root of Simpson's diversity index across productive rearrangements. The table comes from immuneACCESS by way of TCRdb, which keeps in-frame sequences with V and J called. Part of the clones is missing from these tables; in studies checked, under half for an unresolved V gene and the rest for unknown reasons. D and trimming were read from the DNA, whereas the V and J calls and clone size are those reported in that table. The sample data list tens of thousands of clones, and roughly 90% of these were observed just once. Clones ranked in the top ten supply 25% to 35% of the sample.

The collaborating institutions used their own protocols to collect whole blood in K2EDTA tubes. For TCRbeta analysis, collaborator samples were shipped as frozen whole blood, as isolated PBMCs, or as DNA extracted from either sample type. The source of this sequence is a man aged 45-65 years with acute or convalescent COVID-19. The V and J segments used are TRBV6-5 and TRBJ1-2; 12 middle bases align to TRBD1. Material for sequencing was peripheral blood. The CDR3 amino acid sequence is: CASSPRDRGLGGYTF. The sequenced DNA: TGTGCCAGCAGTCCTCGGGACAGGGGGCTAGGAGGCTACACCTTC.